These 20 T cell receptor beta chains were sequenced from one sample in a study of blood T cell repertoires in COVID-19 (dated by TCRdb to about 2020). The library came from the immunoSEQ multiplex PCR assay. TCRdb carries this immuneACCESS record with in-frame sequences only. Its versions omit some clonotypes, under half of them owing to an unresolved V gene in the studies checked, with the rest unexplained. Recorded for this sample are approximately 170,000 clones; approximately 95% of them occurred a single time. Approximately 2% of the sample is held by the ten biggest clonotypes. Input material: peripheral blood. The receptors shown here come from a woman in her fifties or sixties with COVID-19, enrolled during active disease.

The CDR3 region has the DNA TGTTCCTCCCGAGGGATTAGCAATCAGCCCCAGCATTTT. Translating gives CSSRGISNQPQHF. The chain carries TRBV28 and TRBJ1-5; no reliable D call. Germline-derived CDR1 and CDR2 are MDHEN and SYDVKM. This CDR3 contains 13 residues.

The V gene is TRBV7-2, the J gene TRBJ1-6; 7 bases are shared with TRBD1. V lost 1 base, J lost 10 bases, and 4 bases stayed unmatched. The CDR3 extends over 14 amino acids. The germline V gene has CDR1 SGHTA and CDR2 FQGNSA. The DNA of the CDR3 is TGTGCCAGCAGCTTAGGACAGGGTTACTCACCCCTCCACTTT. Residues: CASSLGQGYSPLHF.

This chain links TRBV4-2 with TRBJ1-4; possible D gene TRBD1, 5 bases. The ends were cut back, 1 base at V and 8 bases at J, with 20 bases in the middle. Germline loops: CDR1 LGHNA, CDR2 YNFKEQ. This CDR3 spans 17 amino acids. The chain's CDR3 is CASSQGQLAGRNEKLFF. The CDR3 nucleotides are TGTGCCAGCAGCCAAGGTCAACTGGCAGGGCGCAACGAAAAACTGTTTTTT.

The chain recombines TRBV4-2 with TRBJ1-1; possibly TRBD1 for D (5 bases). The CDR3 is 13 residues long. Trimming removed 4 bases at V and 3 bases at J, with 9 bases between. Germline loops: CDR1 LGHNA, CDR2 YNFKEQ. The CDR3 DNA is TGTGCCAGCAGCCCCCGACAGTACACTGAAGCTTTCTTT. It encodes CASSPRQYTEAFF.

The DNA of the CDR3 is TGTGCCAGCAGCGGGACAGGGATTTCCCTCTACGAGCAGTACTTC. It is translated as CASSGTGISLYEQYF. This chain uses TRBV6-5 with TRBJ2-7, with 9 positions matching TRBD1. V trimming: 6 bases; J trimming: 3 bases; junction bases outside the gene matches: 9. Germline V gives CDR1 MNHEY, CDR2 SVGAGI. The CDR3 covers 15 residues.

The chain joins TRBV23-1 to TRBJ1-6, with D perhaps matching TRBD1 (5 bases). TRBV23-1 is flagged as an ORF with uncertain function. Trimming pared 2 bases from V and 6 bases from J, leaving 11 bases between. CDR3 length equals 15 residues. CDR3 region: CASSQPGQTNSPLHF. CDR3 sequence (DNA): TGCGCCAGCAGTCAACCAGGGCAGACTAATTCACCCCTCCACTTT.

The rearrangement uses TRBV6-2 or TRBV6-3 and TRBJ2-7; D is ambiguous. The CDR3 runs to 13 residues. The V and J ends lost 0 bases and 3 bases respectively, with 6 bases between them. The germline gives CDR1 MNHEY, CDR2 SVGEGT. CDR3 sequence (DNA): TGTGCCAGCAGTTACTCGGTAGTCTACGAGCAGTACTTC. As protein: CASSYSVVYEQYF.

This clone was seen only once. The rearrangement joins TRBV6-2 or TRBV6-3 to TRBJ2-5; no reliable D call. Germline assignment: CDR1 MNHEY and CDR2 SVGEGT. CDR3 length: 13 residues. The germline V and J ends were trimmed by 4 bases and 0 bases, with 6 bases remaining between them. As DNA, the CDR3 is TGTGCCAGCAGTTTTACAGACCAAGAGACCCAGTACTTC. Translation: CASSFTDQETQYF.

This chain connects TRBV7-3 to TRBJ1-1; tentatively, D is TRBD1 (6 bases). Germline V gene lookup returns CDR1 SGHTA and CDR2 FQGTGA. Trimming removed 5 bases from V and 1 base from J, with 11 bases in between. The CDR3 loop spans 14 amino acids. CDR3 loop: CASSIRGENTEAFF. The CDR3, as DNA: TGTGCCAGCAGCATCAGGGGTGAGAACACTGAAGCTTTCTTT.

This rearrangement joins TRBV5-3 to TRBJ1-5; no reliable D call. TRBV5-3 is marked as an open reading frame, function uncertain. V was trimmed by 3 bases and J by 2 bases, leaving 24 bases between them. The CDR3 contains 19 residues. The CDR3 reads CARSSTPVGRPLGNQPQHF. Written as DNA, the CDR3 is TGTGCCAGAAGCTCGACCCCGGTGGGCAGACCCTTAGGCAATCAGCCCCAGCATTTT.

The J gene is TRBJ1-2, the V gene TRBV6-6; D gene ambiguous. The CDR3 runs to 11 residues. The V gene lost 3 bases and the J gene lost 13 bases, with 12 bases spanning the gap. Germline V gene lookup returns CDR1 MNHNY and CDR2 SVGAGI (reference sequence). In DNA form, the CDR3 reads TGTGCCAGCAGTTATGTGGACTCCTGCACCTTC. This sequence encodes CASSYVDSCTF.

This rearrangement joins TRBV19 to TRBJ1-5; TRBD1 is a possible D gene (5 bases). The CDR3 is 15 amino acids. CDR1 and CDR2 from the germline V gene are LNHDA and SQIVND (reference sequence). Trimming took off 10 bases at V and 0 bases at J, with 16 bases between the two ends. CDR3 region: CATGGRSYSNQPQHF. Written as DNA, the CDR3 is TGTGCCACCGGGGGACGGAGCTATAGCAATCAGCCCCAGCATTTT.

The rearrangement uses TRBV15 and TRBJ2-5, with 7 bases that match TRBD1. J gave up 5 bases and V 5 bases, and 8 bases lay outside the gene matches. The germline V gene has CDR1 LNHNV and CDR2 YYDKDF (reference sequence). This CDR3 comprises 14 residues. The CDR3 loop reads CATSRATGTETQYF. CDR3 sequence (DNA): TGTGCCACCAGCCGAGCGACAGGGACGGAGACCCAGTACTTC.

This clone was seen a single time. The rearrangement links TRBV2 to TRBJ1-5; perhaps TRBD1 as D (6 bases). V was cut by 8 bases and J by 1 base, with 18 bases left in between. CDR1 and CDR2 from the germline V gene are SNHLY and FYNNEI. The CDR3 sequence is 16 residues long. The CDR3 sequence is CASVEPTGNSNQPQHF. The CDR3, as DNA: TGTGCCAGCGTAGAACCTACAGGGAACAGCAATCAGCCCCAGCATTTT.

J is TRBJ2-2 and V is TRBV5-1; maybe TRBD1 (7 bases). V gave up 4 bases and J gave up 3 bases, with 13 bases separating them. The CDR3 contains 15 residues. The V gene's germline CDR1 is SGHRS and CDR2 YFSETQ. Here the CDR3 DNA reads TGCGCCAGCAGCCCAGGGGGGACGGACACCGGGGAGCTGTTTTTT. Its protein product is CASSPGGTDTGELFF.

V and J are TRBV19 and TRBJ1-4, with a tentative D call TRBD1 (5 bases). CDR1 LNHDA and CDR2 SQIVND come from the germline V gene (reference sequence). V gave up 9 bases and J gave up 5 bases, with 19 bases separating them. The CDR3 is 15 amino acids. CDR3 residues: CASHSAGFGNEKLFF. The CDR3, as DNA: TGTGCCAGCCATTCTGCAGGGTTTGGAAATGAAAAACTGTTTTTT.

The rearrangement links TRBV30 to TRBJ1-1; 8 nucleotides agree with TRBD1. The CDR3 loop spans 13 amino acids. Germline lookup yields CDR1 GTSNPN and CDR2 SVGIG (reference sequence). Here the CDR3 reads CGGQGWKNTEAFF. The CDR3 DNA reads as TGTGGCGGACAGGGATGGAAGAACACTGAAGCTTTCTTT.

The chain is built from TRBV5-4 and TRBJ2-1, with D possibly being TRBD2 (6 bases). V was shortened by 4 bases and J by 2 bases, with 16 bases between the two germline ends. The CDR3 contains 16 residues. The germline CDR1 and CDR2 sequences are SGHNT and YYREEE (reference sequence). This chain's CDR3 is CASSLDYATTYNEQFF. In DNA, the CDR3 is TGTGCCAGCAGCCTGGACTACGCCACCACCTACAATGAGCAGTTCTTC.

The chain links TRBV7-3 to TRBJ2-1; 11 nucleotides align to TRBD2. The CDR3 is 18 residues long. Germline values: CDR1 SGHTA, CDR2 FQGTGA. V lost 0 bases, J lost 5 bases, and 9 bases stayed unmatched. The CDR3, as DNA: TGTGCCAGCAGCTTAACGGGAAGTGGGACTAGCGGTCACAATGAGCAGTTCTTC. Its translation is CASSLTGSGTSGHNEQFF.

This sequence joins TRBV27 and TRBJ1-6; D possibly corresponds to TRBD1 (5 bases). Trimming shortened V by 6 bases and J by 11 bases, and 17 bases separated the two germline ends. The CDR3 loop spans 14 amino acids. Germline CDR1 MNHEY, CDR2 SMNVEV (reference sequence). The CDR3 DNA is TGTGCCAGCAGCCCCTATAGACAGATGACACCCCTCCACTTT. Translation gives CASSPYRQMTPLHF.